This TCR beta chain was captured in a study of cytotoxic CD8 clonotypes in ibrutinib-treated CLL. This table comes from immunoSEQ multiplex PCR, and its TCRdb copy is limited to in-frame clones, with some not included. The sample shows 300,000 to 350,000 clones, about 77% of them seen only once. The V gene end was trimmed by 4 bases and the J gene end by 4 bases; junction bases not matched to a gene: 15. Germline-derived CDR1 and CDR2 are SGHDT and YYEEEE. This CDR3 contains 17 residues. The sequence came from a human donor with chronic lymphocytic leukemia. This chain links TRBV5-6 with TRBJ2-3; TRBD2 matches at 7 bases. The specimen comprised PBMCs, sampled before ibrutinib treatment. The CDR3 coding sequence is TGTGCCAGCAGCGCGGCTTGGGTCGGGCGGGAGCCAGATACGCAGTATTTT. This gives the protein CASSAAWVGREPDTQYF.